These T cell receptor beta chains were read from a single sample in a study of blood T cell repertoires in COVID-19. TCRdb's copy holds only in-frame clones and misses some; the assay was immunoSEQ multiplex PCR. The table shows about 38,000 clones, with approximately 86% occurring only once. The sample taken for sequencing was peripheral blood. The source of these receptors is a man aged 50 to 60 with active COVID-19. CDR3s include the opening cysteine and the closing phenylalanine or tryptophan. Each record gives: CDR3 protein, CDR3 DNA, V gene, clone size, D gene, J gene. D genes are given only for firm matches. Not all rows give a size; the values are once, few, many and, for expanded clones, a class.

CDR3 protein: CAITPGQGQPQHF
CDR3 DNA: TGTGCCATCACCCCGGGACAAGGACAGCCCCAGCATTTT
V gene: TRBV10-3
clone size: .
D gene: .
J gene: TRBJ1-5

CDR3 protein: CASSALRAGGSDNEQFF
CDR3 DNA: TGTGCCAGCTCCGCCCTTCGAGCGGGGGGCTCTGACAATGAGCAGTTCTTC
V gene: TRBV18
clone size: .
D gene: TRBD2
J gene: TRBJ2-1

CDR3 protein: CATRGQGKLNEQFF
CDR3 DNA: TGTGCCACCAGGGGACAGGGTAAGCTCAATGAGCAGTTCTTC
V gene: TRBV24-1
clone size: .
D gene: TRBD1
J gene: TRBJ2-1

CDR3 protein: CASSSGDSYEQYF
CDR3 DNA: TGTGCCAGCAGCTCCGGGGACAGTTACGAGCAGTACTTC
V gene: TRBV9
clone size: .
D gene: TRBD1
J gene: TRBJ2-7

CDR3 protein: CASSLETGGTQYF
CDR3 DNA: TGTGCCAGCAGTCTCGAGACAGGGGGGACCCAGTACTTC
V gene: TRBV27
clone size: .
D gene: TRBD1
J gene: TRBJ2-5

CDR3 protein: CATSRGYEQYF
CDR3 DNA: TGTGCCACCAGTCGGGGTTACGAGCAGTACTTC
V gene: TRBV15
clone size: .
D gene: .
J gene: TRBJ2-7

CDR3 protein: CASSSRPLPQYF
CDR3 DNA: TGTGCCAGCAGCTCGAGGCCCCTCCCGCAGTACTTC
V gene: TRBV7-6
clone size: .
D gene: .
J gene: TRBJ2-7

CDR3 protein: CASSNRGADNEQFF
CDR3 DNA: TGTGCCAGCAGCAACCGGGGGGCCGACAATGAGCAGTTCTTC
V gene: TRBV13
clone size: .
D gene: .
J gene: TRBJ2-1

CDR3 protein: CASSFPFGGERSDTQYF
CDR3 DNA: TGTGCCAGCAGCTTCCCCTTCGGCGGGGAAAGGTCAGATACGCAGTATTTT
V gene: TRBV7-6
clone size: .
D gene: .
J gene: TRBJ2-3

CDR3 protein: CASSEGTGTGYGYTF
CDR3 DNA: TGTGCCAGCAGTGAAGGTACTGGGACAGGCTATGGCTACACCTTC
V gene: TRBV6-1
clone size: .
D gene: TRBD1
J gene: TRBJ1-2

CDR3 protein: CASSRQSGELFF
CDR3 DNA: TGTGCCAGCAGTAGACAATCCGGGGAGCTGTTTTTT
V gene: TRBV6-5
clone size: .
D gene: .
J gene: TRBJ2-2

CDR3 protein: CASSLETGGYEQYF
CDR3 DNA: TGTGCCAGCAGCTTAGAGACAGGGGGTTACGAGCAGTACTTC
V gene: TRBV7-2
clone size: .
D gene: TRBD1
J gene: TRBJ2-7

CDR3 protein: CATSRDHTSGEETQYF
CDR3 DNA: TGTGCCACCAGCAGAGATCACACTAGCGGGGAAGAGACCCAGTACTTC
V gene: TRBV15
clone size: .
D gene: TRBD2
J gene: TRBJ2-5

CDR3 protein: CASSLVGTGFFF
CDR3 DNA: TGTGCCAGCAGCTTGGTGGGGACAGGGTTCTTCTTT
V gene: TRBV5-6
clone size: .
D gene: TRBD1
J gene: TRBJ1-1

CDR3 protein: CASSPQGGTAQYF
CDR3 DNA: TGTGCCAGCAGCCCTCAGGGAGGGACCGCGCAGTACTTC
V gene: TRBV7-6
clone size: once
D gene: TRBD2
J gene: TRBJ2-7

CDR3 protein: CASTGLRAYNSPLHF
CDR3 DNA: TGTGCCAGTACAGGGCTTCGGGCCTATAATTCACCCCTCCACTTT
V gene: TRBV6-5
clone size: .
D gene: .
J gene: TRBJ1-6

CDR3 protein: CASRRLAGINTQYF
CDR3 DNA: TGTGCCAGCAGGAGACTAGCGGGGATTAATACGCAGTATTTT
V gene: TRBV6-5
clone size: few
D gene: TRBD2
J gene: TRBJ2-3

CDR3 protein: CASSYATGVVREQYF
CDR3 DNA: TGTGCCAGCAGTTACGCGACAGGGGTGGTCCGGGAGCAGTACTTC
V gene: TRBV6-5
clone size: medium-sized
D gene: TRBD1
J gene: TRBJ2-7

CDR3 protein: CASSLAQFGHEQYF
CDR3 DNA: TGTGCCAGCAGCTTGGCGCAGTTTGGTCACGAGCAGTACTTC
V gene: TRBV5-4
clone size: few
D gene: .
J gene: TRBJ2-7

CDR3 protein: CASSLVGRANYGYTF
CDR3 DNA: TGTGCCAGCAGCTTAGTGGGCAGGGCTAACTATGGCTACACCTTC
V gene: TRBV11-2
clone size: .
D gene: .
J gene: TRBJ1-2

CDR3 protein: CASPAPGKAYGYTF
CDR3 DNA: TGTGCCAGCCCCGCCCCAGGGAAGGCCTATGGCTACACCTTC
V gene: TRBV2
clone size: .
D gene: .
J gene: TRBJ1-2

CDR3 protein: CASSPGTVSLDTEAFF
CDR3 DNA: TGTGCCAGTAGCCCAGGGACAGTATCTTTGGACACTGAAGCTTTCTTT
V gene: TRBV19
clone size: once
D gene: TRBD1
J gene: TRBJ1-1

CDR3 protein: CASTLYLGNTIYF
CDR3 DNA: TGTGCCAGCACCCTTTATTTGGGAAACACCATATATTTT
V gene: TRBV12-3/TRBV12-4
clone size: .
D gene: .
J gene: TRBJ1-3

CDR3 protein: CASSLTGQPQHF
CDR3 DNA: TGTGCCAGCAGCTTAACTGGTCAGCCCCAGCATTTT
V gene: TRBV7-9
clone size: .
D gene: .
J gene: TRBJ1-5

CDR3 protein: CASSLAIAGWSTF
CDR3 DNA: TGCGCCAGCAGCTTGGCCATTGCAGGGTGGAGCACCTTC
V gene: TRBV5-1
clone size: once
D gene: .
J gene: TRBJ1-2

CDR3 protein: CASFDRGGNQPQHF
CDR3 DNA: TGTGCCAGCTTTGACAGGGGCGGCAATCAGCCCCAGCATTTT
V gene: TRBV6-5
clone size: .
D gene: TRBD1
J gene: TRBJ1-5

CDR3 protein: CAIRPDMNEKLFF
CDR3 DNA: TGTGCCATCCGCCCGGACATGAATGAAAAACTGTTTTTT
V gene: TRBV10-3
clone size: .
D gene: .
J gene: TRBJ1-4

CDR3 protein: CASSQENEVTGAGAFF
CDR3 DNA: TGTGCCAGCAGCCAAGAGAATGAGGTGACGGGAGCAGGAGCTTTCTTT
V gene: TRBV4-2
clone size: .
D gene: .
J gene: TRBJ1-1

CDR3 protein: CASSRQMNTEAFF
CDR3 DNA: TGTGCCAGCAGCCGACAGATGAACACTGAAGCTTTCTTT
V gene: TRBV3-1/TRBV3-2
clone size: few
D gene: .
J gene: TRBJ1-1

CDR3 protein: CAISESWVAGDHQETQYF
CDR3 DNA: TGTGCCATCAGTGAGTCCTGGGTGGCGGGGGACCACCAAGAGACCCAGTACTTC
V gene: TRBV10-3
clone size: .
D gene: TRBD2
J gene: TRBJ2-5

CDR3 protein: CASSTGTGPAYEQYF
CDR3 DNA: TGTGCCAGCAGCACCGGGACAGGGCCCGCCTACGAGCAGTACTTC
V gene: TRBV7-7
clone size: few
D gene: TRBD1
J gene: TRBJ2-7

CDR3 protein: CASSLGRGYNEQFF
CDR3 DNA: TGTGCCAGCAGCTTGGGTAGGGGGTACAATGAGCAGTTCTTC
V gene: TRBV5-4
clone size: .
D gene: .
J gene: TRBJ2-1

CDR3 protein: CASSSAGLISYEQYF
CDR3 DNA: TGTGCCAGCAGTTCGGCGGGTCTGATCTCCTACGAGCAGTACTTC
V gene: TRBV6-6
clone size: .
D gene: .
J gene: TRBJ2-7

CDR3 protein: CASSQPRASYEQYF
CDR3 DNA: TGTGCCAGCAGTCAACCCAGGGCGTCCTACGAGCAGTACTTC
V gene: TRBV7-8
clone size: .
D gene: .
J gene: TRBJ2-7

CDR3 protein: CASSISNTGELFF
CDR3 DNA: TGTGCCAGCAGTATCTCGAACACCGGGGAGCTGTTTTTT
V gene: TRBV7-9
clone size: .
D gene: .
J gene: TRBJ2-2

CDR3 protein: CSVAKGGDTEAFF
CDR3 DNA: TGCAGCGTTGCAAAGGGGGGGGACACTGAAGCTTTCTTT
V gene: TRBV29-1
clone size: .
D gene: .
J gene: TRBJ1-1

CDR3 protein: CASSLRGQGNTGELFF
CDR3 DNA: TGTGCCAGCAGCTTAAGGGGACAGGGTAACACCGGGGAGCTGTTTTTT
V gene: TRBV7-9
clone size: .
D gene: TRBD1
J gene: TRBJ2-2

CDR3 protein: CASSQGGGTVVGYGYTF
CDR3 DNA: TGTGCCAGCAGCCAAGGAGGAGGGACCGTTGTGGGCTATGGCTACACCTTC
V gene: TRBV3-1/TRBV3-2
clone size: .
D gene: .
J gene: TRBJ1-2

CDR3 protein: CASSLATTSGGPYNEQFF
CDR3 DNA: TGTGCCAGCAGCTTAGCAACCACTAGCGGGGGACCTTACAATGAGCAGTTCTTC
V gene: TRBV7-2
clone size: .
D gene: TRBD2
J gene: TRBJ2-1

CDR3 protein: CASSLTLRGEKLFF
CDR3 DNA: TGTGCCAGCAGCTTAACTCTCCGTGGTGAAAAACTGTTTTTT
V gene: TRBV11-2
clone size: .
D gene: .
J gene: TRBJ1-4

CDR3 protein: CASSLDGLAGSSTDTQYF
CDR3 DNA: TGCGCCAGCAGCTTGGACGGACTAGCGGGATCTAGCACAGATACGCAGTATTTT
V gene: TRBV5-1
clone size: .
D gene: TRBD2
J gene: TRBJ2-3

CDR3 protein: CASSYRGGTDTQYF
CDR3 DNA: TGTGCCAGCAGTTACAGGGGAGGGACAGATACGCAGTATTTT
V gene: TRBV6-5
clone size: .
D gene: TRBD2
J gene: TRBJ2-3

CDR3 protein: CASRKSSGANVLTF
CDR3 DNA: TGTGCCAGCAGAAAGAGCTCTGGGGCCAACGTCCTGACTTTC
V gene: TRBV27
clone size: .
D gene: .
J gene: TRBJ2-6

CDR3 protein: CASTGGLGTDTQYF
CDR3 DNA: TGTGCCAGCACGGGGGGGTTAGGCACAGATACGCAGTATTTT
V gene: TRBV27
clone size: .
D gene: TRBD2
J gene: TRBJ2-3

CDR3 protein: CATSDLRGDTQYF
CDR3 DNA: TGTGCCACCAGTGATTTGAGAGGGGATACGCAGTATTTT
V gene: TRBV24-1
clone size: .
D gene: .
J gene: TRBJ2-3

CDR3 protein: CASRGDRGSYEQYF
CDR3 DNA: TGTGCCAGCAGGGGAGACAGGGGCTCCTACGAGCAGTACTTC
V gene: TRBV6-5
clone size: .
D gene: TRBD1
J gene: TRBJ2-7

CDR3 protein: CATSDFAAGYTF
CDR3 DNA: TGTGCCACCAGTGATTTTGCGGCTGGCTACACCTTC
V gene: TRBV24-1
clone size: .
D gene: .
J gene: TRBJ1-2

CDR3 protein: CASSAKGQGPEGYTF
CDR3 DNA: TGTGCCAGCAGCGCCAAGGGACAGGGCCCTGAAGGCTACACCTTC
V gene: TRBV9
clone size: .
D gene: TRBD1
J gene: TRBJ1-2

CDR3 protein: CAITPSEAFYEQYF
CDR3 DNA: TGTGCCATCACCCCGAGTGAGGCTTTCTACGAGCAGTACTTC
V gene: TRBV10-3
clone size: .
D gene: .
J gene: TRBJ2-7